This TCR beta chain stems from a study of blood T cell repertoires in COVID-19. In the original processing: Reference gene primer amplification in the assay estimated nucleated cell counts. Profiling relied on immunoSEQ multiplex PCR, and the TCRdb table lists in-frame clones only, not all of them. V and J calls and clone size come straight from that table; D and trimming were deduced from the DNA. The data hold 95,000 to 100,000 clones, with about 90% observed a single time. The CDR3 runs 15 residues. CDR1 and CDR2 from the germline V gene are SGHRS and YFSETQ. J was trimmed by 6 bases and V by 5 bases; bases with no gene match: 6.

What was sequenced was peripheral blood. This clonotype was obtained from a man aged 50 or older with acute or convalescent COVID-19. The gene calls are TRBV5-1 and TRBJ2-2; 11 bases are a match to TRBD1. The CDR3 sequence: CASSMPGQGAGELFF. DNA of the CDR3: TGCGCCAGCAGTATGCCGGGACAGGGGGCCGGGGAGCTGTTTTTT.